A single TCR beta chain is shown here with its context. This sample stems from a study of blood T cell repertoires in COVID-19. This CDR3 contains 13 residues. Germline loops: CDR1 LNHDA, CDR2 SQIVND (reference sequence). After removal of 5 bases from V and 5 bases from J, the junction contained 5 bases not matched to a gene. Original handling: Counts of nucleated cells, estimated from reference gene primer amplification, were obtained. Sequencing was performed with immunoSEQ multiplex PCR; in TCRdb, only in-frame clones are kept and a portion is missing. V and J calls and clone size are as listed in that table; D and trimming were resolved from the DNA. The profile covers more than 200,000 clones, with just over 90% appearing a single time and 1.9% taken by the ten largest.

The TCR originated in a woman aged 18-35 years who had recovered from COVID-19. The chain uses TRBV19 and TRBJ1-2; 7 nucleotides line up with TRBD1. Sequencing used PBMCs or T cells enriched from blood (not recorded which). CDR3 coding DNA: TGTGCCAGTAGTGATAGACAGGGATATGGCTACACCTTC. Protein sequence: CASSDRQGYGYTF.